These 27 T cell receptor beta chains were all obtained from the same sample, sequenced in a study of regulatory T cells in long-lasting Graves disease (dated by TCRdb to about 2021). Libraries were prepared through multiplex PCR. Sequencer: Illumina HiSeq 4000. To build TCR beta libraries, CDR3 regions were amplified by Arm-PCR using iRepertoire HTBI primers. In TCRdb, the public reads were trimmed at Q25 with fastp and aligned with MiXCR, with productive beta chains retained. Records with the same CDR3 protein are collapsed into one entry carrying the most frequent genes and DNA. Across this sample there are around 420,000 distinct CDR3 sequences, with 15% seen only once. Jointly, the top ten make up over 7.5% of the sample. This specimen's time point label, per the study, means: newly diagnosed GD, antithyroid drugs for less than 3 months. For both TCR sequencing and RNA sequencing, RNA was extracted from PBMCs using TRIzol.

These data are also associated with another study on T cells in Graves' hyperthyroidism and ophthalmopathy.

The input for sequencing was peripheral blood mononuclear cells (PBMCs), taken at new diagnosis, from a patient treated with antithyroid drugs. The receptor source for this set is a woman in her 40s with Graves disease. Donor details come from another sample of the same person, matched by shared clones.

The rearrangement links TRBV7-9 to TRBJ2-7; 7 bases are a match to TRBD1. Per the germline V gene, CDR1 is SEHNR and CDR2 is FQNEAQ (reference sequence). The length of the CDR3 is 14 residues. V gave up 2 bases and J gave up 5 bases; unmatched junction bases: 6. The CDR3 loop is CASSLQGVGDEQYF. CDR3 nucleotides: TGTGCCAGCAGCTTACAGGGGGTCGGCGACGAGCAGTACTTC.

This clonotype has at least ten counts. The chain combines TRBV12-3 or TRBV12-4 with TRBJ2-3, with 11 bases lining up with TRBD2. Trimming cost V 7 bases and J 4 bases; bases outside gene matches: 4. This CDR3 is built from 14 residues. This CDR3 reads CASTIAGGADTQYF. The CDR3 nucleotides read TGTGCCAGCACCATAGCGGGAGGGGCAGATACGCAGTATTTT.

This clonotype was seen repeatedly, ten times or more. The chain couples TRBV27 to TRBJ2-7, with 14 bases matching TRBD2. CDR1 and CDR2 from the germline V gene are MNHEY and SMNVEV (reference sequence). This CDR3 has 18 amino acids. The trim removed 10 bases at V and 2 bases at J, leaving 16 bases unmatched. CDR3 sequence: CATRTGVPTSGRAYEQYF. The CDR3 DNA sequence: TGTGCCACCAGAACGGGGGTCCCGACTAGCGGGAGGGCCTACGAGCAGTACTTC.

This clonotype was counted many times. This rearrangement joins TRBV5-1 to TRBJ2-1; tentatively, D is TRBD1 or TRBD2 (5 bases each). The V end lost 3 bases, the J end lost 4 bases, and 11 bases lay between the germline ends. The CDR3 is made up of 14 amino acids. Germline CDR1 reads SGHRS; CDR2 reads YFSETQ. For the CDR3, the DNA is TGCGCCAGCAGCTGGGACGGTGGATACAATGAGCAGTTCTTC. This sequence encodes CASSWDGGYNEQFF.

The V gene is TRBV5-4, the J gene TRBJ1-1; D unclear. Trimming took off 1 base at V and 4 bases at J, with 8 bases between the two ends. Germline CDR1 SGHNT, CDR2 YYREEE (reference sequence). This CDR3 is built from 13 residues. The CDR3 DNA sequence: TGTGCCAGCAGCTTGTCTTGGCGCACTGAAGCTTTCTTT. Encoded protein: CASSLSWRTEAFF.

This clonotype occurred a few times. This rearrangement joins TRBV18 to TRBJ1-5; D call uncertain. Deletions cut 2 bases from V and 4 bases from J, with 0 bases between. Germline V CDR1 and CDR2: KGHSH, LQKENI. The CDR3 is 11 amino acids. Here the CDR3 DNA reads TGTGCCAGCTCACCAAATCAGCCCCAGCATTTT. Protein: CASSPNQPQHF.

The sample holds many counts of this clonotype. This chain joins TRBV11-2 and TRBJ1-2; 10 positions match TRBD1. This CDR3 comprises 17 residues. Germline CDR1 reads SGHAT; CDR2 reads FQNNGV. The J segment lost 7 bases and the V segment lost 1 base, leaving 12 bases of the junction unmatched. The CDR3 spells CASSLGDRGSKLSGYTF. CDR3 coding DNA: TGTGCCAGCAGCTTAGGGGACAGGGGATCAAAACTTAGTGGCTACACCTTC.

This clonotype turned up a few times. This chain connects TRBV4-1 to TRBJ2-3, with no clear D. This CDR3 has 13 residues. Trimming took off 8 bases at V and 2 bases at J, with 11 bases between the two ends. CDR1 MGHRA and CDR2 YSYEKL come from the germline V gene. The CDR3 nucleotides read TGCGCCAGCGGAGAGACCCACACAGATACGCAGTATTTT. Translated: CASGETHTDTQYF.

In its sample, this clonotype was seen many times. The chain recombines TRBV11-2 with TRBJ1-1; no reliable D call. Trimming shortened V by 5 bases and J by 4 bases, and 11 bases separated the two germline ends. Germline V CDR1 and CDR2: SGHAT, FQNNGV. The CDR3 totals 13 residues. The CDR3 nucleotides read TGTGCCAGCAGCCCTCCGGAGGCCACTGAAGCTTTCTTT. This gives the protein CASSPPEATEAFF. The whole variable domain, filled in from reference TRBV11-2 and TRBJ1-1, reads EAGVAQSPRYKIIEKRQSVAFWCNPISGHATLYWYQQILGQGPKLLIQFQNNGVVDDSQLPKDRFSAERLKGVDSTLKIQPAKLEDSAVYLCASSPPEATEAFFGQGTRLTVV.

This clonotype was detected many times. This sequence joins TRBV7-2 and TRBJ2-1; 8 nucleotides match TRBD1. The CDR3 loop spans 16 amino acids. Losses at the gene ends were 8 bases for V and 0 bases for J; bases not matched to a gene: 9. CDR1 SGHTA and CDR2 FQGNSA come from the germline V gene. DNA of the CDR3: TGTGCCAGCGAACGGACAGGGATCGGCTCCTACAATGAGCAGTTCTTC. It codes for CASERTGIGSYNEQFF. Variable domain in full (rest from reference TRBV7-2 and TRBJ2-1): GAGVSQSPSNKVTEKGKDVELRCDPISGHTALYWYRQSLGQGLEFLIYFQGNSAPDKSGLPSDRFSAERTGGSVSTLTIQRTQQEDSAVYLCASERTGIGSYNEQFFGPGTRLTVL.

The J gene is TRBJ2-1, the V gene TRBV12-3 or TRBV12-4, with 12 bases fitting TRBD1. Losses at the gene ends were 6 bases for V and 7 bases for J; bases not matched to a gene: 13. The CDR3 is 17 amino acids. CDR3 sequence reads: CASSPHPGQGAGNEQFF. The CDR3 nucleotides read TGTGCCAGCAGCCCGCATCCGGGACAGGGGGCTGGGAATGAGCAGTTCTTC.

For this clonotype: The missing conserved phenylalanine or tryptophan at the end of this CDR3 makes a read error likely. This chain uses TRBV19 with TRBJ1-1; D is possibly TRBD1 (5 bases). The CDR3 totals 13 residues. In germline, CDR1 is LNHDA, CDR2 SQIVND (reference sequence). V gave up 1 base and J gave up 10 bases, with 13 bases separating them. The CDR3: CASSIGGPSAAFL. CDR3 in DNA: TGTGCCAGTAGTATAGGGGGCCCATCTGCAGCTTTCCTT.

The sample holds many counts of this clonotype. The chain has TRBV20-1 and TRBJ2-3; D may be TRBD2 (6 bases). Deletions cut 3 bases from V and 8 bases from J, with 15 bases between. CDR3 size: 13 residues. In germline, CDR1 is DFQATT, CDR2 SNEGSKA (reference sequence). CDR3: CSARASETFTQYF. Here the CDR3 DNA reads TGCAGTGCTAGGGCTAGCGAGACCTTTACGCAGTATTTT.

The sample holds a few counts of this clonotype. CDR3 residues: CASSVGGQANEKLFF. The CDR3 DNA sequence: TGTGCCAGCAGCGTAGGTGGACAAGCGAATGAAAAACTGTTTTTT. This chain joins TRBV9 and TRBJ1-4; a weak D match, TRBD1 (5 bases). The CDR3 length is 15 residues. Germline CDR1 is SGDLS and CDR2 is YYNGEE. The V gene lost 0 bases and the J gene lost 5 bases, with 11 bases spanning the gap.

The chain combines TRBV4-1 with TRBJ2-1; 9 nucleotides agree with TRBD2. The CDR3 contains 15 residues. In germline, CDR1 is MGHRA, CDR2 YSYEKL. With V trimmed by 2 bases and J by 5 bases, 4 bases remained unmatched. The CDR3 sequence: CASSQMRLADNEQFF. CDR3 in DNA: TGCGCCAGCAGCCAAATGAGACTAGCGGACAATGAGCAGTTCTTC.

The gene calls are TRBV30 and TRBJ2-4; a possible D gene is TRBD1 (5 bases). The CDR3 has 13 residues. Germline V lookup: CDR1 GTSNPN, CDR2 SVGIG (reference sequence). V lost 8 bases and J lost 7, with 18 bases in between. The CDR3 here is CAGSTGPGNIQYF. The CDR3 coding sequence is TGTGCCGGGTCCACCGGGCCAGGGAACATTCAGTACTTC.

This clonotype appeared many times. The J gene is TRBJ2-2, the V gene TRBV6-2 or TRBV6-3, with D hard to call. Germline CDR1 and CDR2: MNHEY and SVGEGT. The CDR3 runs to 13 residues. V was pared by 7 bases and J by 4 bases, with 10 bases between. This chain's CDR3 is CASNPSITGELFF. In DNA form, the CDR3 reads TGTGCCAGCAATCCCTCGATCACCGGGGAGCTGTTTTTT.

This clonotype was recorded a few times. The chain uses TRBV24-1 and TRBJ2-3; tentatively, D is TRBD1 or TRBD2 (6 bases each). This CDR3 has 16 amino acids. Trimming removed 3 bases from V and 2 bases from J, with 14 bases in between. CDR1 and CDR2 from the germline V gene are KGHDR and SFDVKD. This CDR3 reads CATSDRGAGLTDTQYF. For the CDR3, the DNA is TGTGCCACCAGTGATAGGGGGGCGGGGCTCACAGATACGCAGTATTTT.

V gene TRBV28 combines with J gene TRBJ2-7; 9 nucleotides agree with TRBD2. Germline trimming cut 2 bases from V and 4 bases from J; bases unmatched to any gene: 12. This CDR3 is built from 17 residues. CDR1 and CDR2 from the germline V gene are MDHEN and SYDVKM. The CDR3 nucleotides read TGTGCCAGCAGTTTAATGCCTTCTAGCGGGGAGTGGTACGAGCAGTACTTC. Amino acid sequence: CASSLMPSSGEWYEQYF.

V and J are TRBV4-3 and TRBJ2-1, with D uncertain. The V and J ends lost 3 bases and 6 bases respectively, with 12 bases between them. From germline, CDR1 is LGHNA and CDR2 YSLEER. The CDR3 consists of 14 residues. Here the CDR3 DNA reads TGCGCCAGCAGCCACCTCGGTACCGGCAATGAGCAGTTCTTC. Protein product: CASSHLGTGNEQFF.

In its sample, this clonotype was seen many times. The genes are TRBV6-2 or TRBV6-3 and TRBJ2-1, with 9 bases lining up with TRBD2. This CDR3 contains 20 residues. Germline loops: CDR1 MNHEY, CDR2 SVGEGT. V was clipped by 2 bases and J by 1 base; unmatched bases: 15. The CDR3 reads CASSYDRLAGAPPSYNEQFF. As DNA, the CDR3 is TGTGCCAGCAGTTACGATAGATTAGCGGGAGCCCCCCCATCCTACAATGAGCAGTTCTTC.

This clonotype showed up just a few times. V gene TRBV20-1 combines with J gene TRBJ1-1; D ambiguous. Trimming removed 0 bases from V and 0 bases from J, with 11 bases in between. The CDR3 consists of 15 residues. The germline gives CDR1 DFQATT, CDR2 SNEGSKA (reference sequence). CDR3 region: CSAREAAGLNTEAFF. For the CDR3, the DNA is TGCAGTGCTAGAGAGGCCGCAGGCCTGAACACTGAAGCTTTCTTT.

This clonotype came up many times. CDR3: CSARSGLAGEDTQYF. The DNA for the CDR3 is TGCAGTGCTAGATCGGGACTAGCGGGAGAAGATACGCAGTATTTT. The chain uses TRBV20-1 and TRBJ2-3; 14 bases are a match to TRBD2. Germline loops: CDR1 DFQATT, CDR2 SNEGSKA (reference sequence). There are 15 residues in the CDR3. V lost 2 bases, J lost 5 bases, and 3 bases stayed unmatched.

Regarding this clonotype: This may be a read error: a much more frequent sequence differs by one nucleotide. The rearrangement joins TRBV19 to TRBJ2-1, with 7 bases aligning to TRBD2. The germline V gene encodes CDR1 LNHDA and CDR2 SQIVND (reference sequence). Germline trimming cut 8 bases from V and 10 bases from J; bases unmatched to any gene: 14. The CDR3 extends over 14 amino acids. Written as DNA, the CDR3 is TGTGCCAGTCAGGCCAGCGGGAACGCCTACGAGCAGTTCTTC. Protein: CASQASGNAYEQFF.

A word on this clonotype: A junction end diverges from the germline sequence, so it may reflect a read error. The chain couples TRBV18 to TRBJ2-2; D ambiguous. In germline, CDR1 is KGHSH, CDR2 LQKENI. This CDR3 is built from 13 residues. The chain's CDR3 is CATSPPDTGELFF. CDR3 DNA sequence: TGTGCCACCTCACCACCGGACACCGGGGAGCTGTTTTTT.

The J gene is TRBJ2-1, the V gene TRBV20-1; TRBD2 matches at 14 bases. Per the germline V gene, CDR1 is DFQATT and CDR2 is SNEGSKA (reference sequence). CDR3 length: 17 amino acids. V dropped 6 bases and J dropped 7; count of bases not matched to a gene: 14. The CDR3 here is CSARLAGGSTTVNEQFF. The CDR3 DNA is TGCAGTGCCCGACTAGCGGGAGGGTCTACTACGGTGAATGAGCAGTTCTTC.

The rearrangement joins TRBV20-1 to TRBJ2-5, with a possible D match to TRBD2 (7 bases). Trimming took 3 bases from V and 3 from J, leaving 20 bases between them. Germline V gene data show CDR1 as DFQATT and CDR2 as SNEGSKA (reference sequence). This CDR3 has 16 amino acids. The CDR3 nucleotides read TGCAGTGCTAGCTGGGGGGGCAGGAATACAGAAGAGACCCAGTACTTC. Translated: CSASWGGRNTEETQYF.